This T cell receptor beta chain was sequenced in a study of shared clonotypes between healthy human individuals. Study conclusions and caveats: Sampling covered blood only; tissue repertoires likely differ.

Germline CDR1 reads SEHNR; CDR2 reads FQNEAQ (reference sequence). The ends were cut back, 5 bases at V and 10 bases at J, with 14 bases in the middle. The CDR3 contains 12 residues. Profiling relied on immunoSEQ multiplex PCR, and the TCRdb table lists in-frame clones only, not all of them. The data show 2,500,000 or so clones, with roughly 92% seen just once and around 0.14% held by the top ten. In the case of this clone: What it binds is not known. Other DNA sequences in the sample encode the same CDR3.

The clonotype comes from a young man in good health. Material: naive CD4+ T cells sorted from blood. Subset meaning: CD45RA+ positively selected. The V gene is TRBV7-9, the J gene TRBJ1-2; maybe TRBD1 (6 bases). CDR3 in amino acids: CASSPATGNYTF. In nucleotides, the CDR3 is TGTGCCAGCAGCCCCGCGACAGGAAACTACACCTTC.